The 18 T cell receptor beta chains given below trace back to one sample, sequenced in a study of blood T cell repertoires in COVID-19. Sequencing was performed with immunoSEQ multiplex PCR; in TCRdb, only in-frame clones are kept and a portion is missing. This table holds roughly 73,000 clones, around 90% found once. Material for sequencing was peripheral blood. Every receptor here comes from a human donor in a cohort sampled during active COVID-19.

V and J are TRBV29-1 and TRBJ2-3; D is possibly TRBD1 (6 bases). Germline CDR1 is SQVTM and CDR2 is ANQGSEA. V lost 3 bases and J 8 bases, leaving 9 bases between the germline ends. The CDR3 extends over 11 amino acids. The CDR3 sequence: CSVDGGGTQYF. In DNA form, the CDR3 reads TGCAGCGTTGATGGGGGCGGTACGCAGTATTTT.

The genes are TRBV19 and TRBJ2-7, with D possibly being TRBD2 (6 bases). The CDR3 has 13 residues. In germline, CDR1 is LNHDA, CDR2 SQIVND (reference sequence). V lost 1 base, J lost 5 bases, and 9 bases lay in between. CDR3 protein: CASSIVPGDEQYF. The CDR3 coding sequence is TGTGCCAGTAGTATAGTTCCGGGGGACGAGCAGTACTTC.

The chain couples TRBV15 to TRBJ2-7, with D unresolved. This CDR3 spans 16 amino acids. Trimming took off 0 bases at V and 0 bases at J, with 12 bases between the two ends. Germline V gene sequence: CDR1 LNHNV, CDR2 YYDKDF (reference sequence). CDR3: CATSRDPGSRSYEQYF. CDR3 coding DNA: TGTGCCACCAGCAGAGATCCAGGCAGCCGCTCCTACGAGCAGTACTTC.

This CDR3 reads CASSLHGSQGIAFF. CDR3 DNA: TGTGCCAGCAGCTTACACGGATCGCAGGGAATAGCTTTCTTT. V and J are TRBV7-2 and TRBJ1-1, with D perhaps matching TRBD1 (5 bases). V was shortened by 2 bases and J by 10 bases, with 17 bases between the two germline ends. The CDR3 length is 14 residues. Germline CDR1 SGHTA, CDR2 FQGNSA. Combining the CDR3 with reference TRBV7-2 and TRBJ1-1 gives the whole variable domain GAGVSQSPSNKVTEKGKDVELRCDPISGHTALYWYRQSLGQGLEFLIYFQGNSAPDKSGLPSDRFSAERTGGSVSTLTIQRTQQEDSAVYLCASSLHGSQGIAFFGQGTRLTVV.

The chain is built from TRBV19 and TRBJ2-3, with no clear D. Germline V gives CDR1 LNHDA, CDR2 SQIVND (reference sequence). This CDR3 is built from 14 residues. V was pared by 3 bases and J by 2 bases, with 9 bases between. CDR3 loop: CASSIRGATDTQYF. Written as DNA, the CDR3 is TGTGCCAGTAGTATCCGCGGCGCCACAGATACGCAGTATTTT.

The sample holds one count of this clone. The chain employs TRBV29-1 and TRBJ2-5; maybe TRBD2 (5 bases). The germline gives CDR1 SQVTM, CDR2 ANQGSEA. The V end was cut by 6 bases, the J end by 0 bases, with 14 bases between. CDR3 length: 14 amino acids. CDR3 bases: TGCAGCGTGCCTCTAGCAGAAAACCAAGAGACCCAGTACTTC. Translated, it gives CSVPLAENQETQYF.

V is TRBV5-4 and J is TRBJ1-2; 8 positions agree with TRBD1. Germline CDR1 SGHNT, CDR2 YYREEE (reference sequence). The V gene end was trimmed by 2 bases and the J gene end by 7 bases; junction bases not matched to a gene: 13. There are 16 residues in the CDR3. The CDR3 reads CASSFPNEQGASGYTF. CDR3 coding DNA: TGTGCCAGCAGCTTCCCAAACGAGCAGGGGGCATCTGGCTACACCTTC.

The V call is TRBV10-3, the J call TRBJ2-1; D might be TRBD2 (6 bases). Trimming took 4 bases from V and 8 from J, leaving 12 bases between them. Germline lookup yields CDR1 ENHRY and CDR2 SYGVKD. The CDR3 consists of 13 residues. The CDR3 spells CAISVSREDEQFF. CDR3 bases: TGTGCCATCAGTGTCTCTAGGGAGGATGAGCAGTTCTTC.

The chain links TRBV5-4 to TRBJ2-1, with 11 nucleotides matching TRBD2. Per germline, CDR1 SGHNT and CDR2 YYREEE (reference sequence). The CDR3 spans 18 residues. Trimming at V came to 4 bases and at J to 8 bases, leaving 17 bases not matched to a gene. CDR3 nucleotide sequence: TGTGCCAGCAGCCAAGTTGCGACTAGCGGGATGGAAGGTGATGAGCAGTTCTTC. This codes for CASSQVATSGMEGDEQFF.

The V call is TRBV2, the J call TRBJ1-1; tentatively, D is TRBD1 (5 bases). Germline lookup yields CDR1 SNHLY and CDR2 FYNNEI. This CDR3 spans 13 amino acids. Trimming took off 3 bases at V and 4 bases at J, with 9 bases between the two ends. The CDR3 region has the DNA TGTGCCAGCAGTGACGACGGGGGCACTGAAGCTTTCTTT. This sequence encodes CASSDDGGTEAFF.

The chain carries TRBV29-1 and TRBJ2-7; 9 bases are shared with TRBD1. Trimming removed 8 bases from V and 2 bases from J; junction bases left unmatched: 7. Per the germline V gene, CDR1 is SQVTM and CDR2 is ANQGSEA. The CDR3 contains 13 residues. CDR3 nucleotide sequence: TGCAGCCGAACAGGGGGCACAACCTACGAGCAGTACTTC. Amino acids: CSRTGGTTYEQYF.

This sequence joins TRBV7-9 and TRBJ2-1; 9 bases align to TRBD2. From germline, CDR1 is SEHNR and CDR2 FQNEAQ (reference sequence). Trimming cost V 3 bases and J 6 bases; bases outside gene matches: 9. This CDR3 has 16 residues. The CDR3 nucleotides are TGTGCCAGCAGCTTCCTTGATAGCGGGAGTTCCAATGAGCAGTTCTTC. Translating gives CASSFLDSGSSNEQFF.

The chain joins TRBV27 to TRBJ2-1; 11 positions agree with TRBD2. Trimming removed 3 bases from V and 9 bases from J; junction bases left unmatched: 10. The V gene's germline CDR1 is MNHEY and CDR2 SMNVEV (reference sequence). This CDR3 has 16 amino acids. The CDR3 here is CASSFILAGGVGEQFF. The CDR3 DNA reads as TGTGCCAGCAGTTTTATCCTAGCGGGGGGTGTAGGTGAGCAGTTCTTC.

The genes are TRBV3-1 (or the pseudogene TRBV3-2) and TRBJ2-3; TRBD2 aligns across 14 bases. This CDR3 is built from 17 residues. The V segment lost 1 base and the J segment 6 bases; nucleotides outside the gene matches: 6. Germline CDR1 reads LGHDT; CDR2 reads YNNKEL (reference sequence). The CDR3 protein is CASSQVGLAGVSDTQYF. The DNA for the CDR3 is TGTGCCAGCAGCCAAGTGGGACTAGCGGGAGTGTCTGATACGCAGTATTTT.

The rearrangement uses TRBV4-1 and TRBJ1-2, with a possible D match to TRBD1 (5 bases). V was trimmed by 4 bases and J by 0 bases, leaving 12 bases between them. The CDR3 is 15 amino acids. Germline loops: CDR1 MGHRA, CDR2 YSYEKL. CDR3 nucleotides: TGCGCCAGCAGCCCCAGTCAGACAGCTAACTATGGCTACACCTTC. Translating gives CASSPSQTANYGYTF.

The chain recombines TRBV27 with TRBJ2-7; TRBD1 matches 10 bases. Germline loops: CDR1 MNHEY, CDR2 SMNVEV (reference sequence). V shed 6 bases, J shed 2 bases, and the junction held 4 bases outside the gene matches. The CDR3 contains 14 residues. In DNA form, the CDR3 reads TGTGCCAGCAGGGACAGGGGGGTGACCTACGAGCAGTACTTC. As protein: CASRDRGVTYEQYF.

The chain links TRBV6-5 to TRBJ2-1; D ambiguous. Germline CDR1 and CDR2: MNHEY and SVGAGI. The V and J ends lost 7 bases and 6 bases respectively, with 10 bases between them. There are 12 residues in the CDR3. The CDR3 coding sequence is TGTGCCAGCACCCCCAAGAGCAATGAGCAGTTCTTC. Translation gives CASTPKSNEQFF.

This chain connects TRBV7-9 to TRBJ2-5, with a weak D call TRBD2 (6 bases). The germline V and J ends were trimmed by 1 base and 2 bases, with 14 bases remaining between them. The CDR3 is 16 amino acids. Looked up from germline, CDR1 is SEHNR and CDR2 is FQNEAQ (reference sequence). The CDR3 loop is CASSLGLAGIQETQYF. CDR3 DNA sequence: TGTGCCAGCAGCTTAGGTCTTGCGGGAATTCAAGAGACCCAGTACTTC.